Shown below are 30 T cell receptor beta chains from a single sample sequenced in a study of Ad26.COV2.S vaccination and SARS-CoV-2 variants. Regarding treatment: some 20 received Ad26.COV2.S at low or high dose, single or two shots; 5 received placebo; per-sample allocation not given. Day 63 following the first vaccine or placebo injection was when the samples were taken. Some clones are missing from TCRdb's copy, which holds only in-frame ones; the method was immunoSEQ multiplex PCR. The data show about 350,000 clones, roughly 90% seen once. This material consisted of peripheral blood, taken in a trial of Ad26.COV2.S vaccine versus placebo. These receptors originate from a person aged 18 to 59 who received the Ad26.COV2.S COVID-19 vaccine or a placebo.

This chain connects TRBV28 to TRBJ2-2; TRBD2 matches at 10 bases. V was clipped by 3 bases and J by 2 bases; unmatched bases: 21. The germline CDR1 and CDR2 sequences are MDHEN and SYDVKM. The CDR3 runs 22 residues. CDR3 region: CASSFESVGVSTSGFNTGELFF. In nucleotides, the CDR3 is TGTGCCAGCAGTTTTGAGTCGGTGGGGGTCTCGACTAGCGGGTTTAACACCGGGGAGCTGTTTTTT.

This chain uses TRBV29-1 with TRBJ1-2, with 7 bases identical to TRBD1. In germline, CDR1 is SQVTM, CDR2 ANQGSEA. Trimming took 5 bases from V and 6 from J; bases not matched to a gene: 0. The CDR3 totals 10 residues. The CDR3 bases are TGCAGCGTTCAGGGGGATGGCTACACCTTC. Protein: CSVQGDGYTF.

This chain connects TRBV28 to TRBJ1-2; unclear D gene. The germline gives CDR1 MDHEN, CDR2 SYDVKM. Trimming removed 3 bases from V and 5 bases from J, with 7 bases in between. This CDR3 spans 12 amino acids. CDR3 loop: CASSFKGYGYTF. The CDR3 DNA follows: TGTGCCAGCAGTTTTAAGGGTTATGGCTACACCTTC.

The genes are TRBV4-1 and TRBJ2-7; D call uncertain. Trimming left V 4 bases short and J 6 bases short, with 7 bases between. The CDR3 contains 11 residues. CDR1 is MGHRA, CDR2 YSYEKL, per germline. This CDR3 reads CASSLDSEQYF. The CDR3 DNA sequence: TGCGCCAGCAGCCTTGACTCCGAGCAGTACTTC.

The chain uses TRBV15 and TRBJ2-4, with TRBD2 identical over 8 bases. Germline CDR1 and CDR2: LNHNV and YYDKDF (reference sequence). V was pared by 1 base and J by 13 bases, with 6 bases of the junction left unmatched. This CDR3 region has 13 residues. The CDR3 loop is CATSRATSGGQYF. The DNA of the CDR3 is TGTGCCACCAGCAGAGCTACGAGCGGGGGACAGTACTTC.

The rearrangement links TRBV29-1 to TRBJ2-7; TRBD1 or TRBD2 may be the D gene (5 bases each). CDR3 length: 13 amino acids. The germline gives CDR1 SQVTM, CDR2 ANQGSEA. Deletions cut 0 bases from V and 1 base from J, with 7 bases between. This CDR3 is CSVEERGSYEQYF. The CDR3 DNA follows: TGCAGCGTTGAAGAGAGGGGATCCTACGAGCAGTACTTC.

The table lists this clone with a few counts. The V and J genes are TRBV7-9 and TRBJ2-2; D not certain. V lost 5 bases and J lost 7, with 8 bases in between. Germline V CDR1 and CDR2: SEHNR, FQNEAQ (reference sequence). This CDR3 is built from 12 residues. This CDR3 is CASSLIGGELFF. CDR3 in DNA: TGTGCCAGCAGCCTTATAGGCGGGGAGCTGTTTTTT.

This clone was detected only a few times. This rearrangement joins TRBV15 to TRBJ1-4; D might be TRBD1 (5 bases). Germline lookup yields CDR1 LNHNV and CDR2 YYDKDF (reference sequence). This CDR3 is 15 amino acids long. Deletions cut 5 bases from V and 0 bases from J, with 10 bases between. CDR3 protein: CATSGPQATNEKLFF. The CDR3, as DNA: TGTGCCACCAGCGGCCCACAGGCAACTAATGAAAAACTGTTTTTT.

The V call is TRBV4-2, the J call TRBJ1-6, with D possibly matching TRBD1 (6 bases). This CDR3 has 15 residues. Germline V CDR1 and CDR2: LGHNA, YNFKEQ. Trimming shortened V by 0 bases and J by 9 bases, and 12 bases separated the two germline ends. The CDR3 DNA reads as TGTGCCAGCAGCCAAGAACAACAGGGAGGTTCACCCCTCCACTTT. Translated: CASSQEQQGGSPLHF.

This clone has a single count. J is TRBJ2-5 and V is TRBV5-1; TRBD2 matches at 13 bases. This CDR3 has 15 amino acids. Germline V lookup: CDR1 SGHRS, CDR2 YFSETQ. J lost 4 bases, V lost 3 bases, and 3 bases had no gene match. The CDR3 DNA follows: TGCGCCAGCAGCTACGGGACTAGCGGGACAGAGACCCAGTACTTC. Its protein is CASSYGTSGTETQYF.

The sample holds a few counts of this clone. The CDR3 sequence is CASRGPRADEKLFF. The CDR3 DNA is TGTGCCAGTAGGGGCCCTAGGGCTGATGAAAAACTGTTTTTT. The chain recombines TRBV6-6 with TRBJ1-4, with D perhaps matching TRBD1 (5 bases). The CDR3 runs to 14 residues. Per the germline V gene, CDR1 is MNHNY and CDR2 is SVGAGI (reference sequence). Trimming stripped 9 bases from V and 6 bases from J, with 17 bases between.

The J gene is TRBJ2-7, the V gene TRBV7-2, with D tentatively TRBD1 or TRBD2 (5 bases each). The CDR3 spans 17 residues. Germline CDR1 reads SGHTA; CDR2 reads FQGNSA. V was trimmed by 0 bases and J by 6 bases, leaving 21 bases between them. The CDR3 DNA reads TGTGCCAGCAGCTTAGCAGGCTGGGGCCTAGGCGGGCTCGAGCAGTACTTC. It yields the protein CASSLAGWGLGGLEQYF.

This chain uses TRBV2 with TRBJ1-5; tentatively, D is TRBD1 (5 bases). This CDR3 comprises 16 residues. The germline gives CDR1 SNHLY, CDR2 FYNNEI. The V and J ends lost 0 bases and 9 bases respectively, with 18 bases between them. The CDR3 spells CASSEAQGRGYGPQHF. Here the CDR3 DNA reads TGTGCCAGCAGTGAAGCGCAGGGTCGAGGGTATGGGCCCCAGCATTTT.

Written as DNA, the CDR3 is TGTGCCAGCAGCTCCATCGCGACAGATACGCAGTATTTT. Translated, it gives CASSSIATDTQYF. V usage is TRBV7-9 and J usage is TRBJ2-3; D unclear. Germline CDR1 and CDR2: SEHNR and FQNEAQ (reference sequence). The germline V and J ends were trimmed by 4 bases and 3 bases, with 8 bases remaining between them. The CDR3 extends over 13 amino acids.

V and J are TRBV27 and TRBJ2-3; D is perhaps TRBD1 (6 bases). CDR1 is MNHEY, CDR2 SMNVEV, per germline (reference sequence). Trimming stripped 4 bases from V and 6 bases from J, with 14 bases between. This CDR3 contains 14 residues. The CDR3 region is CASSSTRGRDTQYF. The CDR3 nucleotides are TGTGCCAGCAGTTCCACCAGGGGACGGGATACGCAGTATTTT.

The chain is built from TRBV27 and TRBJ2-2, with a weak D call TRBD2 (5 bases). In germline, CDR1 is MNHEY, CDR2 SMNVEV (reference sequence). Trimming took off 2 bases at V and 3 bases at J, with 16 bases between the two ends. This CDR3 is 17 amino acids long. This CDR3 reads CASSLIGRRGHTGELFF. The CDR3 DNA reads TGTGCCAGCAGTTTAATAGGGCGCCGAGGGCACACCGGGGAGCTGTTTTTT.

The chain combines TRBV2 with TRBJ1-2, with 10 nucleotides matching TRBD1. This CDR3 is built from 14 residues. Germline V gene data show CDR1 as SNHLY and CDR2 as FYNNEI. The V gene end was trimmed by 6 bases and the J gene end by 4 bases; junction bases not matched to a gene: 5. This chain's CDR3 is CASRTGGGSYGYTF. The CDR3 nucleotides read TGTGCCAGCAGGACAGGGGGCGGGAGCTATGGCTACACCTTC.

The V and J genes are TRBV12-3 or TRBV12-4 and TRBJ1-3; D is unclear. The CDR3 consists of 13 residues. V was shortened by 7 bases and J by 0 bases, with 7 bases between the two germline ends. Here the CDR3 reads CASNLGSGNTIYF. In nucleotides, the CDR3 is TGTGCCAGCAACCTAGGCTCTGGAAACACCATATATTTT.

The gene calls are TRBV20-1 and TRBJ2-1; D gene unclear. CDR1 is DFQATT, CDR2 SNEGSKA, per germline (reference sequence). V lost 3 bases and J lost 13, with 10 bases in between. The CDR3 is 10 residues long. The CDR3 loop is CSASGRVQFF. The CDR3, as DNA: TGCAGTGCTAGCGGCAGAGTACAGTTCTTC.

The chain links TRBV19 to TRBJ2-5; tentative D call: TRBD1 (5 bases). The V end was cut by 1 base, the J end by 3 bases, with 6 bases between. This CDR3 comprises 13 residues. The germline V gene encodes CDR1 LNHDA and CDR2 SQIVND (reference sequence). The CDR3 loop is CASSIAGKETQYF. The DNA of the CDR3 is TGTGCCAGTAGTATAGCAGGGAAAGAGACCCAGTACTTC.

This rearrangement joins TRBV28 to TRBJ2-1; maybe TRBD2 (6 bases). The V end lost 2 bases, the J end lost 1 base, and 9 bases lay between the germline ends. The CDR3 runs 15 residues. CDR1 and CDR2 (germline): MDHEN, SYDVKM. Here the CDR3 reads CASSLLGSSYNEQFF. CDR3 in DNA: TGTGCCAGCAGTTTACTCGGGAGTTCCTACAATGAGCAGTTCTTC. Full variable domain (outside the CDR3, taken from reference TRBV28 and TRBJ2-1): DVKVTQSSRYLVKRTGEKVFLECVQDMDHENMFWYRQDPGLGLRLIYFSYDVKMKEKGDIPEGYSVSREKKERFSLILESASTNQTSMYLCASSLLGSSYNEQFFGPGTRLTVL.

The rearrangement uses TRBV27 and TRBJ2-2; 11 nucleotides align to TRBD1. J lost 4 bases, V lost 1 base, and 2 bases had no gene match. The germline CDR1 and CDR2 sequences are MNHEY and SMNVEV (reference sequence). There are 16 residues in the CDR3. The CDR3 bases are TGTGCCAGCAGTTTATGGGACAGGGGGGCCACCGGGGAGCTGTTTTTT. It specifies CASSLWDRGATGELFF.

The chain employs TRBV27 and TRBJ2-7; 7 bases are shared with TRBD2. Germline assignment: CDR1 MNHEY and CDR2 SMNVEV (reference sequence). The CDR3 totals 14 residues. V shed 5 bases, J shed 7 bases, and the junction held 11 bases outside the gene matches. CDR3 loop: CASSPRTAGGEQYF. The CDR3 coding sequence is TGTGCCAGCAGTCCGAGGACCGCCGGGGGGGAGCAGTACTTC.

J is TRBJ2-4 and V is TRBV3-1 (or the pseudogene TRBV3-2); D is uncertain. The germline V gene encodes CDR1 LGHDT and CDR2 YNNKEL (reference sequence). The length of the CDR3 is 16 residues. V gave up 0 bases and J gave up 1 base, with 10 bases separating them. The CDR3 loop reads CASSQDLGLAKNIQYF. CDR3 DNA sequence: TGTGCCAGCAGCCAAGATTTGGGTCTCGCCAAAAACATTCAGTACTTC.

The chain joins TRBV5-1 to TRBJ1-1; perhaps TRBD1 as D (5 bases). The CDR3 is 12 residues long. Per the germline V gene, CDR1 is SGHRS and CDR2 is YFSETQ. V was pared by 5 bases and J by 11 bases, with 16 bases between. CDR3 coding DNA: TGCGCCAGCAGTGGTGTGGCAGGGAAGGCTTTCTTT. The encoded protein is CASSGVAGKAFF.

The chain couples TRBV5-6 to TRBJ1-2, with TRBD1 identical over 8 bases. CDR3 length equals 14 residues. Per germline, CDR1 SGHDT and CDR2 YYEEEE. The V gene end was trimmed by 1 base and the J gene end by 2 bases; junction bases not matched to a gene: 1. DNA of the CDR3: TGTGCCAGCAGCTTGCAGGGGGCGAACTATGGCTACACCTTC. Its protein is CASSLQGANYGYTF.

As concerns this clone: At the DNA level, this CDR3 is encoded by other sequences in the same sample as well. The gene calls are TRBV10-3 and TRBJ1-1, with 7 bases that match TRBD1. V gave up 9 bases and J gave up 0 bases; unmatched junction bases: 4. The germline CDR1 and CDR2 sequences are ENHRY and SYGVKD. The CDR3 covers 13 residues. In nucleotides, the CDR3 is TGTGCCATAGGAACAGGGGTGAACACTGAAGCTTTCTTT. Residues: CAIGTGVNTEAFF.

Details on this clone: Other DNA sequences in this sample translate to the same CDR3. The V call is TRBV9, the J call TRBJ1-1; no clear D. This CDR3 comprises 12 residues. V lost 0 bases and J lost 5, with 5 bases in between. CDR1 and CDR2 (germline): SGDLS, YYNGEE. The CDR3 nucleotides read TGTGCCAGCAGCGTAGGAGGAACTGAAGCTTTCTTT. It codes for CASSVGGTEAFF.

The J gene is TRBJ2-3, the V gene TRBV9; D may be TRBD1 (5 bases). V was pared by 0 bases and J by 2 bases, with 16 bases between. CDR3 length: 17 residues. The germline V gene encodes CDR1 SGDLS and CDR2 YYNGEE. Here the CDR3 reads CASSVEGSLINTDTQYF. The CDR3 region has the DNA TGTGCCAGCAGCGTAGAGGGGTCCCTAATAAACACAGATACGCAGTATTTT.

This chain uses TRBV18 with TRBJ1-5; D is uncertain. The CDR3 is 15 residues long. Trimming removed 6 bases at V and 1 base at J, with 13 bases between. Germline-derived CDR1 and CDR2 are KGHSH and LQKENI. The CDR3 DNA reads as TGTGCCAGCTCCCAGAGGGCCATGAGCAATCAGCCCCAGCATTTT. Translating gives CASSQRAMSNQPQHF.